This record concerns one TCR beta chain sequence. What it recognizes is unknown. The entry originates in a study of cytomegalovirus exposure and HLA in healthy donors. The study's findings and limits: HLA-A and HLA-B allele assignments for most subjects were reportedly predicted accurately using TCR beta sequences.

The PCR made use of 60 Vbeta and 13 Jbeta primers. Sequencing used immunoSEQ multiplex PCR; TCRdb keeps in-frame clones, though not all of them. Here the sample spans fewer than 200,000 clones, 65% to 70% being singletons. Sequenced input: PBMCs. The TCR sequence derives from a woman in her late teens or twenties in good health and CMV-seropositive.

The DNA for the CDR3 is TGTGCCAGCAGCCCTGGTGTTCGGGACGAGCAGTACTTC. Amino acid sequence: CASSPGVRDEQYF. The chain has TRBV7-9 and TRBJ2-7; D is undetermined. The CDR3 covers 13 residues. V shed 5 bases and J shed 5 bases, with 13 bases lying between them. Germline V gene sequence: CDR1 SEHNR, CDR2 FQNEAQ (reference sequence). The full variable domain, rest sourced from reference TRBV7-9 and TRBJ2-7, is DTGVSQNPRHKITKRGQNVTFRCDPISEHNRLYWYRQTLGQGPEFLTYFQNEAQLEKSRLLSDRFSAERPKGSFSTLEIQRTEQGDSAMYLCASSPGVRDEQYFGPGTRLTVT.